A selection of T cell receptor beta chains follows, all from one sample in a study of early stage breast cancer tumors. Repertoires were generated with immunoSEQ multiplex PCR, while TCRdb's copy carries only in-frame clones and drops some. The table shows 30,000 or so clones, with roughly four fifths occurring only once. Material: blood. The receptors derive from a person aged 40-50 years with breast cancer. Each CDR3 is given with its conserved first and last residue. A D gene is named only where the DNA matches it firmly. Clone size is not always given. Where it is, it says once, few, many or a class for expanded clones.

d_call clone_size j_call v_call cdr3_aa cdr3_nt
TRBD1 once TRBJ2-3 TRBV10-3 CAISPGTGGGDTQYF TGTGCCATCAGTCCCGGGACAGGGGGCGGTGATACGCAGTATTTT
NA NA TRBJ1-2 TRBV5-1 CASSPDIGYDYGYTF TGCGCCAGCAGCCCAGACATCGGGTATGACTATGGCTACACCTTC
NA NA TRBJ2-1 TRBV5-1 CASKTDLGKDEQFF TGCGCCAGCAAAACGGACCTAGGCAAAGATGAGCAGTTCTTC
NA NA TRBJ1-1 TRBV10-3 CAISQGNTEAFF TGTGCCATCAGTCAGGGGAACACTGAAGCTTTCTTT
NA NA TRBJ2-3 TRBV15 CATSRDQDTQYF TGTGCCACCAGCAGAGATCAAGATACGCAGTATTTT
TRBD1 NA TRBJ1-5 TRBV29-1 CSAVPGGYNQPQHF TGCAGCGCCGTTCCAGGGGGCTACAATCAGCCCCAGCATTTT
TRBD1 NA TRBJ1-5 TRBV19 CASRNRGNQPQHF TGTGCCAGTAGGAACAGGGGGAATCAGCCCCAGCATTTT
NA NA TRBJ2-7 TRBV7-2 CASSFNSGSYEQYF TGTGCCAGCAGCTTTAATTCGGGATCCTACGAGCAGTACTTC
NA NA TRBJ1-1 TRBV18 CASSTVEMNTEAFF TGTGCCAGCTCGACAGTGGAAATGAACACTGAAGCTTTCTTT
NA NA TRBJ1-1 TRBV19 CASTPQVMNTEAFF TGTGCCAGTACTCCTCAGGTGATGAACACTGAAGCTTTCTTT
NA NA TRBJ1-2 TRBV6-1 CASTLGIGMDGYTF TGTGCCAGCACCTTAGGAATAGGGATGGACGGCTACACCTTC
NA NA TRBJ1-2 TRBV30 CAWSGQDYGYTF TGTGCCTGGAGTGGACAGGACTATGGCTACACCTTC
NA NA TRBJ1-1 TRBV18 CASSPPASRSVEAFF TGTGCCAGCTCACCACCGGCCTCCCGGTCTGTAGAGGCTTTCTTT
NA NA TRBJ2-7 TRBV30 CAWSVLRGNEQYF TGTGCCTGGAGTGTACTTCGAGGGAACGAGCAGTACTTC
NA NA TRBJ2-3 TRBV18 CASSPQSQSVDTQYF TGTGCCAGCTCACCTCAGTCCCAGAGCGTAGATACGCAGTATTTT
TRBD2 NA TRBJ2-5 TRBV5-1 CASSLGWGAGAQYF TGCGCCAGCAGCTTGGGCTGGGGTGCGGGGGCCCAGTACTTC
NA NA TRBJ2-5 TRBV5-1 CASSLSSETQYF TGCGCCAGCAGCTTGTCTTCGGAGACCCAGTACTTC
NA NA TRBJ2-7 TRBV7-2 CASTPGGSGDEQYF TGTGCCAGCACCCCAGGGGGGAGTGGGGACGAGCAGTACTTC
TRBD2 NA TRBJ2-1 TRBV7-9 CASSYSSGINEQFF TGTGCCAGCAGCTATTCTAGCGGGATCAATGAGCAGTTCTTC
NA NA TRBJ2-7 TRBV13 CASSNGRSYEQYF TGTGCCAGCAGCAACGGCCGCTCCTACGAGCAGTACTTC
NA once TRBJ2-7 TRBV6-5 CASSPGPGPYEQYF TGTGCCAGCAGTCCAGGACCGGGCCCCTACGAGCAGTACTTC
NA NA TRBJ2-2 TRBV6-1 CASRITTETGELFF TGTGCCAGCAGGATAACCACAGAGACCGGGGAGCTGTTTTTT
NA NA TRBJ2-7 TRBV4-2 CASSQDQRTAYEQYF TGTGCCAGCAGCCAAGATCAGAGGACAGCCTACGAGCAGTACTTC
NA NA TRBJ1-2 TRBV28 CASSEKRGDLEGVNGYTF TGTGCCAGCAGCGAAAAAAGAGGGGACCTCGAAGGAGTTAATGGCTACACCTTC
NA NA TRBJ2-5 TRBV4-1 CASSQYLQGFGGETQYF TGCGCCAGCAGCCAATACCTACAGGGATTCGGTGGAGAGACCCAGTACTTC
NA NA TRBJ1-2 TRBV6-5 CASRPGQKYGYTF TGTGCCAGCAGACCGGGACAAAAGTATGGCTACACCTTC
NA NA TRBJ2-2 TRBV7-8 CASTRRWTETTGELFF TGTGCCAGCACCCGCCGGTGGACAGAGACCACCGGGGAGCTGTTTTTT
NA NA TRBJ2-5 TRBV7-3 CASSQGGWETQYF TGTGCCAGCAGTCAGGGCGGGTGGGAGACCCAGTACTTC
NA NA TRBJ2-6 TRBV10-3 CATLGQGGHSGANVLTF TGTGCCACGCTAGGCCAGGGGGGTCACTCTGGGGCCAACGTCCTGACTTTC
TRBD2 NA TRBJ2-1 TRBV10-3 CASGTSGRDEQFF TGTGCCAGTGGGACTAGCGGGAGGGATGAGCAGTTCTTC
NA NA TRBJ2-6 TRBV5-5 CASSFTNVLTF TGTGCCAGCAGCTTTACCAACGTCCTGACTTTC
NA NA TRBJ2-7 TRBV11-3 CASSLDYSGRDEQYF TGTGCCAGCAGCTTAGATTACTCGGGAAGAGACGAGCAGTACTTC
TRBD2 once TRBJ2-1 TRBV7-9 CASSLAGRRESYNEQFF TGTGCCAGCAGCTTAGCGGGTCGGCGGGAGTCCTACAATGAGCAGTTCTTC
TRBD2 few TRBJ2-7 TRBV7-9 CASGSGRAVEQYF TGTGCCAGCGGGAGCGGGAGGGCCGTCGAGCAGTACTTC
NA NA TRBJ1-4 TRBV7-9 CASRGTDEKLFF TGTGCCAGTCGGGGAACTGACGAAAAACTGTTTTTT
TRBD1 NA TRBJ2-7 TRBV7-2 CASSLNRGFAYEQYF TGTGCCAGCAGCCTCAACAGGGGGTTTGCTTACGAGCAGTACTTC
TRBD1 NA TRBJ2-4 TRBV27 CARPGGQGTTKNIQYF TGTGCCAGACCGGGGGGACAGGGGACGACCAAAAACATTCAGTACTTC
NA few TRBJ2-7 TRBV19 CASSTALTYEQYF TGTGCCAGTAGTACCGCTCTTACCTACGAGCAGTACTTC
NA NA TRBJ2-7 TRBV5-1 CASSLWTNVYEQYF TGCGCCAGCAGCTTGTGGACTAACGTCTACGAGCAGTACTTC
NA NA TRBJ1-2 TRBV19 CASSYGRNYGYTF TGTGCCAGTAGTTATGGTCGGAACTATGGCTACACCTTC
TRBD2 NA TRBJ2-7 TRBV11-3 CASMRSGLDRYEQYF TGTGCCAGCATGCGCTCCGGACTAGACCGCTACGAGCAGTACTTC
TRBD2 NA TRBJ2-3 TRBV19 CAIMTSGSLGTSTDTQYF TGTGCCATCATGACTAGCGGGAGTCTAGGGACTAGCACAGATACGCAGTATTTT
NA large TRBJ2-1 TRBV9 CASSPTQGNEQFF TGTGCCAGCAGCCCCACACAGGGTAATGAGCAGTTCTTC
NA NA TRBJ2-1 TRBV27 CASSTLGPGNEQFF TGTGCCAGCTCAACTCTTGGACCGGGGAATGAGCAGTTCTTC
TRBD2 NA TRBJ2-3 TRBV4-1 CASSQAKGLLTDTQYF TGCGCCAGCAGCCAAGCAAAGGGACTACTCACAGATACGCAGTATTTT
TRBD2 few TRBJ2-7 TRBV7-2 CASSLVEGLSLGVGEQYF TGTGCCAGCAGCTTAGTAGAGGGACTATCGTTGGGTGTGGGCGAGCAGTACTTC
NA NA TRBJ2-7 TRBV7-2 CASSVGAPDEQYF TGTGCCAGCAGCGTGGGGGCCCCCGACGAGCAGTACTTC
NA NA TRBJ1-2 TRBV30 CAWSTQGGGYGYTF TGTGCCTGGAGTACACAGGGCGGTGGCTATGGCTACACCTTC
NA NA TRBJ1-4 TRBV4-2 CASSRGATNEKLFF TGTGCCAGCAGCCGGGGCGCAACTAATGAAAAACTGTTTTTT
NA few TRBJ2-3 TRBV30 CAWSVGTDTQYF TGTGCCTGGAGTGTCGGCACAGATACGCAGTATTTT
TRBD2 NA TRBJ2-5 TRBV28 CASSLPGLAGRETQYF TGTGCCAGCAGTCTACCGGGACTAGCGGGTAGAGAGACCCAGTACTTC
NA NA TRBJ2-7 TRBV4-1 CASSQEGGLVYEQYF TGCGCCAGCAGCCAAGAAGGGGGGTTGGTCTACGAGCAGTACTTC
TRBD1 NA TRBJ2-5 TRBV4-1 CASSQEYRGRSKTQYF TGCGCCAGCAGCCAAGAGTACAGGGGGAGGAGTAAGACCCAGTACTTC
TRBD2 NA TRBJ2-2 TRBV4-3 CASSQAPGGRTGELFF TGCGCCAGCAGCCAAGCCCCGGGAGGTCGCACCGGGGAGCTGTTTTTT